The present T cell receptor (beta chain) was sequenced within a study of blood T cells in healthy people across ages. The V gene's germline CDR1 is SNHLY and CDR2 FYNNEI. The CDR3 consists of 13 residues. V lost 7 bases to trimming and J lost 5 bases; unmatched junction nucleotides: 4. The second PCR ran roughly 7 to 12 cycles with a sample-barcoded 5' primer and J-beta primers. TCRdb ran MiXCR on the 5' RACE reads and lists one entry per CDR3 protein. This table has roughly 1,500,000 distinct CDR3 sequences, roughly 40% appearing once. The TCR was taken from a woman between 18 and 29 years old in good health. Sequences were obtained from blood. The V gene is TRBV2, the J gene TRBJ1-2; 10 bases align to TRBD1. CDR3 sequence: CASTQGQGYGYTF. The CDR3 nucleotides are TGTGCCAGCACCCAGGGACAGGGGTATGGCTACACCTTC.